This TCR beta chain was retrieved from a study of CD8+ T cells in alopecia areata. Alopecia areata patients gave lesional scalp punch biopsies and peripheral blood samples. Turning to this clone: Antigen: not known.

V lost 2 bases to trimming and J lost 6 bases, with 8 bases between them. From germline, CDR1 is SQVTM and CDR2 ANQGSEA. This CDR3 has 11 amino acids. General study results and limits: Normal skin's resident alphabeta T cells are sequenced alongside lesional scalp T cells.

Sequencing templates came from extracted RNA that was reverse transcribed into cDNA. The method was immunoSEQ multiplex PCR; TCRdb's version includes in-frame clones alone and lacks a portion of them. The table includes tens of thousands of clones, over 65% detected once. The receptor was derived from a human donor with alopecia areata. What was sequenced was NKG2D-low CD8+ T cells sorted from blood. This chain connects TRBV29-1 to TRBJ2-7, with D maybe TRBD1 (5 bases). In DNA form, the CDR3 reads TGCAGCGTTGAACAGGGTAGCGAGCAGTACTTC. Translation gives CSVEQGSEQYF.